A single sample gave rise to the 10 T cell receptor beta chains below, sequenced in a study of blood T cell repertoires in COVID-19 (dated by TCRdb to between 2020 and 2021). Library preparation employed the immunoSEQ multiplex PCR assay. The table comes from immuneACCESS by way of TCRdb, which keeps in-frame sequences with V and J called. Part of the clones is missing from these tables; in studies checked, under half for an unresolved V gene and the rest for unknown reasons. Recorded for this sample are nearly 45,000 clones; roughly 88% of them occurred a single time. In total, the top ten clones hold roughly 33% of the sample. Sequencing input: peripheral blood. The receptors come from a woman older than 75 with acute or convalescent COVID-19.

This chain connects TRBV12-3 or TRBV12-4 to TRBJ2-7; the D is unclear. The CDR3 is 12 residues long. V dropped 3 bases and J dropped 4 bases, with 7 bases sitting between them. The CDR3 DNA sequence: TGTGCCAGCAGTTTGACTGGATACGAGCAGTACTTC. Its translation: CASSLTGYEQYF.

The genes are TRBV6-4 and TRBJ2-2; TRBD2 matches 13 bases. V shed 6 bases and J 6 bases; nucleotides not matched to a gene: 4. Germline V CDR1 and CDR2: MRHNA, SNTAGT. This CDR3 comprises 15 residues. This CDR3 reads CASRGLAGESGELFF. The CDR3 DNA follows: TGTGCCAGCAGAGGACTAGCGGGAGAGTCCGGGGAGCTGTTTTTT.

This rearrangement joins TRBV7-2 to TRBJ2-7, with a tentative D call TRBD1 (5 bases). The germline V gene has CDR1 SGHTA and CDR2 FQGNSA. V was trimmed by 3 bases and J by 7 bases, leaving 13 bases between them. CDR3 size: 13 residues. CDR3 DNA: TGTGCCAGCAGCTTTGGGAAAGGGGAAGAGCAGTACTTC. Its protein product is CASSFGKGEEQYF.

This chain connects TRBV5-1 to TRBJ1-1, with TRBD1 identical over 9 bases. The V segment lost 3 bases and the J segment 1 base; nucleotides outside the gene matches: 4. Germline values: CDR1 SGHRS, CDR2 YFSETQ. This CDR3 contains 15 residues. CDR3 DNA: TGCGCCAGCAGCTCGACAGGGGGAAGGAACACTGAAGCTTTCTTT. The encoded protein is CASSSTGGRNTEAFF.

J is TRBJ2-7 and V is TRBV30; a possible D gene is TRBD2 (5 bases). V gave up 3 bases and J gave up 0 bases, with 15 bases separating them. The CDR3 covers 15 residues. Germline CDR1 reads GTSNPN; CDR2 reads SVGIG (reference sequence). CDR3 residues: CAWSERGLASYEQYF. CDR3 DNA sequence: TGTGCCTGGAGCGAGAGAGGACTCGCCTCCTACGAGCAGTACTTC.

The chain carries TRBV28 and TRBJ2-1, with 9 positions matching TRBD2. CDR1 is MDHEN, CDR2 SYDVKM, per germline. Trimming cost V 6 bases and J 7 bases; bases outside gene matches: 22. The CDR3 runs 19 residues. In DNA, the CDR3 is TGTGCCAGCAGCGCAGGGGGTTTTAGCGGGAGTGGGACAAGGAATGAGCAGTTCTTC. It yields the protein CASSAGGFSGSGTRNEQFF. The full variable domain, completed using reference TRBV28 and TRBJ2-1, is DVKVTQSSRYLVKRTGEKVFLECVQDMDHENMFWYRQDPGLGLRLIYFSYDVKMKEKGDIPEGYSVSREKKERFSLILESASTNQTSMYLCASSAGGFSGSGTRNEQFFGPGTRLTVL.

The chain employs TRBV25-1 and TRBJ1-1, with a possible D match to TRBD1 (5 bases). Germline V gene data show CDR1 as MGHDK and CDR2 as SYGVNS. This CDR3 is 14 amino acids long. Trimming left V 2 bases short and J 13 bases short, with 20 bases between. The CDR3 DNA reads as TGTGCCAGCAGTGAAAATTCAGGGTGGAGTCCGGATTTCTTT. It translates to CASSENSGWSPDFF.

DNA of the CDR3: TGTGCCAGCAGTTTAGAGGTGAACACCGGGGAGCTGTTTTTT. It encodes CASSLEVNTGELFF. V gene TRBV27 combines with J gene TRBJ2-2, with D unclear. CDR1 and CDR2 from the germline V gene are MNHEY and SMNVEV (reference sequence). V lost 2 bases, J lost 1 base, and 5 bases lay in between. This CDR3 is 14 amino acids long.

J is TRBJ2-6 and V is TRBV19; D is possibly TRBD2 (6 bases). This CDR3 has 16 amino acids. Germline V gives CDR1 LNHDA, CDR2 SQIVND (reference sequence). V was pared by 0 bases and J by 3 bases, with 9 bases between. The CDR3 DNA is TGTGCCAGTAGTATAGATGGGGGAGGTGGGGCCAACGTCCTGACTTTC. Protein sequence: CASSIDGGGGANVLTF.

The rearrangement uses TRBV27 and TRBJ2-1, with a weak D call TRBD2 (5 bases). The length of the CDR3 is 16 residues. Trimming took off 3 bases at V and 7 bases at J, with 19 bases between the two ends. Germline V gene data show CDR1 as MNHEY and CDR2 as SMNVEV (reference sequence). Here the CDR3 reads CASSFDVWEKRNEQFF. The CDR3 DNA reads as TGTGCCAGCAGTTTTGATGTGTGGGAAAAGCGGAATGAGCAGTTCTTC.